This T cell receptor beta chain came from a study of blood T cell repertoires in COVID-19. On the study more broadly: PBMCs, B-cell-depleted T cells, or T cells provided the cDNA or gDNA that made up the material.

Here immunoSEQ multiplex PCR was the method, and the copy in TCRdb shows in-frame clones only, minus some. The data show some 330,000 clones, roughly 88% seen once. There are 18 residues in the CDR3. The V gene's germline CDR1 is MNHEY and CDR2 SMNVEV (reference sequence). With 5 bases clipped from V and 0 bases from J, the junction kept 14 bases outside the gene matches. V and J are TRBV27 and TRBJ2-3; 7 bases line up with TRBD1. The receptor comes from a woman between 50 and 59 years old with active or convalescent COVID-19. Input material: peripheral blood. In nucleotides, the CDR3 is TGTGCCAGCAGTCCCTGGCCGGACAGGCGTACTAGCACAGATACGCAGTATTTT. It translates to CASSPWPDRRTSTDTQYF.